This T cell receptor (beta chain) was captured by sequencing in a study of blood T cell repertoires in COVID-19. The wider study: Specimens from acute and convalescent COVID-19 originated in the United States, Italy and Spain. Sources were T cells, B-cell-depleted T cells, or PBMCs; the material itself was cDNA or gDNA.

Participants' reported clinical history set cohort assignment. In Cohort 3, a recovered donor had either two negative PCRs, clearance, or symptom resolution. This CDR3 contains 17 residues. Trimming took 4 bases from V and 0 from J; bases not matched to a gene: 11. Germline assignment: CDR1 MDHEN and CDR2 SYDVKM. The repertoire was sequenced with immunoSEQ multiplex PCR; TCRdb's copy has only in-frame clones and lacks some. This table holds 300,000 to 350,000 clones, around nine tenths found once. This TCR was recovered from a man aged 30-40 years who had recovered from COVID-19. This chain links TRBV28 with TRBJ1-2; 7 bases fit TRBD1. Sequenced input: PBMCs or T cells enriched from blood (not recorded which). The DNA for the CDR3 is TGTGCCAGCAGTTCCAACCAATGGGACAGAGCTAACTATGGCTACACCTTC. Encoded protein: CASSSNQWDRANYGYTF.